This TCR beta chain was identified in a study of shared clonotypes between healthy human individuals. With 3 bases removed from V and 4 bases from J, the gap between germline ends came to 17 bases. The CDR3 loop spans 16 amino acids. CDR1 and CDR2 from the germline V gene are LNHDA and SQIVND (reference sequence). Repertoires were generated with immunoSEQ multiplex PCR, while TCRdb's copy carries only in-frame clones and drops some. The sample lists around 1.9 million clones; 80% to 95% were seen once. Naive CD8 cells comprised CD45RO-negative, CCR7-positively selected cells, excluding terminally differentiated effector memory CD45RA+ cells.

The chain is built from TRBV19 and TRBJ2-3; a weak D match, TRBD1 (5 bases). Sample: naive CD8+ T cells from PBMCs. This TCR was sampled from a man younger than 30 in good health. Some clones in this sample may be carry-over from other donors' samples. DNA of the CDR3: TGTGCCAGTAGTATGATCAGGGCCTCGTCCCCAGATACGCAGTATTTT. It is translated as CASSMIRASSPDTQYF.